This TCR beta chain appears in the sequencing data of a study of T cell responses to AZD1222 COVID-19 vaccine. The CDR3 runs 17 residues. Per the germline V gene, CDR1 is SGHNT and CDR2 is YENEEA. Germline trimming cut 4 bases from V and 2 bases from J; bases unmatched to any gene: 14. Repertoires were generated with immunoSEQ multiplex PCR, while TCRdb's copy carries only in-frame clones and drops some. This sample has 100,000 to 150,000 clones, with approximately 90% found just once. The chain combines TRBV11-3 with TRBJ2-7, with 7 bases fitting TRBD1. The material sequenced was peripheral blood, taken on day 0 of MenACWY control vaccination. The receptor was isolated from an adult in good health. The chain's CDR3 is CASSSRSLGTAPYEQYF. Written as DNA, the CDR3 is TGTGCCAGCAGCTCAAGGTCACTAGGGACAGCACCCTACGAGCAGTACTTC.